This T cell receptor (beta chain) was profiled in a study of T cell responses to AZD1222 COVID-19 vaccine. Overall study results and limits: The donor cohort was predominantly white British with a female majority, and clonal diversity may have been underestimated. After the peak T cell response, and only then, were repertoires sampled. Two doses of AZD1222 preceded a rise in Spike-specific TCR breadth and depth.

For this clone: Its antigen remains unknown.

With 2 bases clipped from V and 4 bases from J, the junction kept 5 bases outside the gene matches. This CDR3 contains 16 residues. Germline CDR1 reads SEHNR; CDR2 reads FQNEAQ (reference sequence). Produced via immunoSEQ multiplex PCR; TCRdb's table is partial and in-frame only. The data hold about 120,000 clones, with about 90% observed a single time. This clonotype originated in an adult in good health. V usage is TRBV7-9 and J usage is TRBJ2-1, with 10 bases that match TRBD2. This material consisted of peripheral blood, taken on day 0 of AZD1222 vaccination. For the CDR3, the DNA is TGTGCCAGCAGCTTACACCTAGCGGGGGCATACAATGAGCAGTTCTTC. It yields the protein CASSLHLAGAYNEQFF.